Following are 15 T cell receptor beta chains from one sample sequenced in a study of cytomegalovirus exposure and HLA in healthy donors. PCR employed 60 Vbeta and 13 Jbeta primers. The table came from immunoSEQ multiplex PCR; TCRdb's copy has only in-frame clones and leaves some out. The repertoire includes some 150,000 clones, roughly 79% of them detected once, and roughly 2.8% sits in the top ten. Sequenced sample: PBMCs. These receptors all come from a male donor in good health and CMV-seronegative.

Written as DNA, the CDR3 is TGTGCCTGGAGTGTACGGATTGGGCCGGACACCCAAAATCAGCCCCAGCATTTT. Its protein product is CAWSVRIGPDTQNQPQHF. This chain joins TRBV30 and TRBJ1-5; tentative D call: TRBD1 (5 bases). This CDR3 is 18 amino acids long. Germline CDR1 reads GTSNPN; CDR2 reads SVGIG (reference sequence). The germline V and J ends were trimmed by 0 bases and 4 bases, with 22 bases remaining between them. The full variable domain, in which reference TRBV30 and TRBJ1-5 provide the parts outside the CDR3, is SQTIHQWPATLVQPVGSPLSLECTVEGTSNPNLYWYRQAAGRGLQLLFYSVGIGQISSEVPQNLSASRPQDRQFILSSKKLLLSDSGFYLCAWSVRIGPDTQNQPQHFGDGTRLSIL.

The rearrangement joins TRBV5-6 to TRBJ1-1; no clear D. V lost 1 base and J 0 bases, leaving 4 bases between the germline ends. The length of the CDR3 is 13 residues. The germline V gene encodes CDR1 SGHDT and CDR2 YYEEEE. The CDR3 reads CASSLLLNTEAFF. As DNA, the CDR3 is TGTGCCAGCAGCTTGCTCCTGAACACTGAAGCTTTCTTT.

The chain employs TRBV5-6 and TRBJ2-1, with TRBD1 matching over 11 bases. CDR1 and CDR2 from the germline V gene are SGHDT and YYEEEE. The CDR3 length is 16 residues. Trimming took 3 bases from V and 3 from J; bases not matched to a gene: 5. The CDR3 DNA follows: TGTGCCAGCAGCTCCGGGACAGGGGGTTTCTACAATGAGCAGTTCTTC. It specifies CASSSGTGGFYNEQFF.

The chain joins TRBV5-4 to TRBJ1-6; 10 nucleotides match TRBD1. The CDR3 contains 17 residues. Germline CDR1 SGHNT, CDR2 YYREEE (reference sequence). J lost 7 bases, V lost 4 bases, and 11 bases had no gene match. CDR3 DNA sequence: TGTGCCAGCAGCGCGACGGGACAGGGGTTAGGAAATTCACCCCTCCACTTT. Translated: CASSATGQGLGNSPLHF. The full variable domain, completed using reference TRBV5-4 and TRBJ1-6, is ETGVTQSPTHLIKTRGQQVTLRCSSQSGHNTVSWYQQALGQGPQFIFQYYREEENGRGNFPPRFSGLQFPNYSSELNVNALELDDSALYLCASSATGQGLGNSPLHFGNGTRLTVT.

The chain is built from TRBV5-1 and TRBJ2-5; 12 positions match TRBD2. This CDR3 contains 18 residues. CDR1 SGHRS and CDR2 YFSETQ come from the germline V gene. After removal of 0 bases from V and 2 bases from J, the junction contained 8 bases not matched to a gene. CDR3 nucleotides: TGCGCCAGCAGCTTGGCGGCTAGCGGGGGGGCCTTACAAGAGACCCAGTACTTC. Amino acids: CASSLAASGGALQETQYF.

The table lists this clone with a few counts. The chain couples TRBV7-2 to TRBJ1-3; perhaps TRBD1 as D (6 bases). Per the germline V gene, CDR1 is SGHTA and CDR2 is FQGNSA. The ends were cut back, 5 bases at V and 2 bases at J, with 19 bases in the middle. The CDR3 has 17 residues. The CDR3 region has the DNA TGTGCCAGCAGCCCACCCTTGAGGTGGGGGCCTGGAAACACCATATATTTT. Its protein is CASSPPLRWGPGNTIYF. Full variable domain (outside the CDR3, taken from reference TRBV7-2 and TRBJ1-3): GAGVSQSPSNKVTEKGKDVELRCDPISGHTALYWYRQSLGQGLEFLIYFQGNSAPDKSGLPSDRFSAERTGGSVSTLTIQRTQQEDSAVYLCASSPPLRWGPGNTIYFGEGSWLTVV.

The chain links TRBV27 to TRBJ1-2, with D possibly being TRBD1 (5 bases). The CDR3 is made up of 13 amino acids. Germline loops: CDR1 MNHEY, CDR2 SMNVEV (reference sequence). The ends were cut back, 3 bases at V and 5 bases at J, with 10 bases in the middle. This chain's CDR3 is CASSLRGKYGYTF. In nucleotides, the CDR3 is TGTGCCAGCAGTTTGCGGGGGAAATATGGCTACACCTTC.

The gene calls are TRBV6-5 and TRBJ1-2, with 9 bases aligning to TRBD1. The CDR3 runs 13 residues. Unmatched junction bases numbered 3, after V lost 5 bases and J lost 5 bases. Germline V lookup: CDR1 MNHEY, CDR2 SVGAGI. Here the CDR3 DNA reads TGTGCCAGCAGTGAGACAGGGGGTTATGGCTACACCTTC. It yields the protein CASSETGGYGYTF.

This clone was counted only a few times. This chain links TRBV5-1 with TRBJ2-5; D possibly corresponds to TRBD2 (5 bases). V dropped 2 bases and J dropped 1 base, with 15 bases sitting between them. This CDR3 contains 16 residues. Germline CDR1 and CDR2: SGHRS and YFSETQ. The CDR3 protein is CASSFAGQGSQETQYF. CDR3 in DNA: TGCGCCAGCAGCTTTGCGGGTCAAGGGTCCCAAGAGACCCAGTACTTC.

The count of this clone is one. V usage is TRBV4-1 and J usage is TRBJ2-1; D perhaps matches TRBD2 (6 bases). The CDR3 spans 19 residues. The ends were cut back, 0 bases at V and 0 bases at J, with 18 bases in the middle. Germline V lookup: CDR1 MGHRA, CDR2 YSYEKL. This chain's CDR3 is CASSQEFRAGASSYNEQFF. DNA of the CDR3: TGCGCCAGCAGCCAAGAATTTAGAGCGGGCGCGAGCTCCTACAATGAGCAGTTCTTC.

CDR3 residues: CASSLRTGDNEQFF. CDR3 bases: TGCGCCAGCAGCTTAAGGACAGGGGACAATGAGCAGTTCTTC. The genes are TRBV5-1 and TRBJ2-1; TRBD1 matches 9 bases. V dropped 2 bases and J dropped 5; count of bases not matched to a gene: 2. The CDR3 runs 14 residues. CDR1 SGHRS and CDR2 YFSETQ come from the germline V gene.

The CDR3 coding sequence is TGTGCCAGCAGCTTTAGTGGGACAGGGCAAGATTCACCCCTCCACTTT. Translating it yields CASSFSGTGQDSPLHF. V usage is TRBV5-5 and J usage is TRBJ1-6, with 9 bases aligning to TRBD1. Germline V gene lookup returns CDR1 SGHKS and CDR2 YYEKEE (reference sequence). V dropped 2 bases and J dropped 8; count of bases not matched to a gene: 8. The CDR3 totals 16 residues. The variable domain in full, completed from reference TRBV5-5 and TRBJ1-6, reads DAGVTQSPTHLIKTRGQQVTLRCSPISGHKSVSWYQQVLGQGPQFIFQYYEKEERGRGNFPDRFSARQFPNYSSELNVNALLLGDSALYLCASSFSGTGQDSPLHFGNGTRLTVT.

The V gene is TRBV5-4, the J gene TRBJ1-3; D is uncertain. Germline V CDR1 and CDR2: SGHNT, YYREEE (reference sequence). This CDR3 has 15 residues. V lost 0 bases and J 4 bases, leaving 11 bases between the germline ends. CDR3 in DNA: TGTGCCAGCAGCTTGGAGACGGGGAAAGGAAACACCATATATTTT. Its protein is CASSLETGKGNTIYF.

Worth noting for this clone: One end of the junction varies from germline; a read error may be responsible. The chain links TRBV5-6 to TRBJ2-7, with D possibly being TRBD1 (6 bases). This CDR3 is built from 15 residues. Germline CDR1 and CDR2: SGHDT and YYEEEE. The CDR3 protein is CSSSLAGDSSYEQYF. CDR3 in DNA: TGTTCCAGCAGCTTGGCAGGGGATAGCTCCTACGAGCAGTACTTC.

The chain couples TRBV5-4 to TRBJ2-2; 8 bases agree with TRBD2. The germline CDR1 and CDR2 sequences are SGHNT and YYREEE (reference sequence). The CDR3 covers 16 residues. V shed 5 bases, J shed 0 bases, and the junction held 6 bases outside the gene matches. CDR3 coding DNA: TGTGCCAGCAGATCCTCTAGCGGGCCGAACACCGGGGAGCTGTTTTTT. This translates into CASRSSSGPNTGELFF.